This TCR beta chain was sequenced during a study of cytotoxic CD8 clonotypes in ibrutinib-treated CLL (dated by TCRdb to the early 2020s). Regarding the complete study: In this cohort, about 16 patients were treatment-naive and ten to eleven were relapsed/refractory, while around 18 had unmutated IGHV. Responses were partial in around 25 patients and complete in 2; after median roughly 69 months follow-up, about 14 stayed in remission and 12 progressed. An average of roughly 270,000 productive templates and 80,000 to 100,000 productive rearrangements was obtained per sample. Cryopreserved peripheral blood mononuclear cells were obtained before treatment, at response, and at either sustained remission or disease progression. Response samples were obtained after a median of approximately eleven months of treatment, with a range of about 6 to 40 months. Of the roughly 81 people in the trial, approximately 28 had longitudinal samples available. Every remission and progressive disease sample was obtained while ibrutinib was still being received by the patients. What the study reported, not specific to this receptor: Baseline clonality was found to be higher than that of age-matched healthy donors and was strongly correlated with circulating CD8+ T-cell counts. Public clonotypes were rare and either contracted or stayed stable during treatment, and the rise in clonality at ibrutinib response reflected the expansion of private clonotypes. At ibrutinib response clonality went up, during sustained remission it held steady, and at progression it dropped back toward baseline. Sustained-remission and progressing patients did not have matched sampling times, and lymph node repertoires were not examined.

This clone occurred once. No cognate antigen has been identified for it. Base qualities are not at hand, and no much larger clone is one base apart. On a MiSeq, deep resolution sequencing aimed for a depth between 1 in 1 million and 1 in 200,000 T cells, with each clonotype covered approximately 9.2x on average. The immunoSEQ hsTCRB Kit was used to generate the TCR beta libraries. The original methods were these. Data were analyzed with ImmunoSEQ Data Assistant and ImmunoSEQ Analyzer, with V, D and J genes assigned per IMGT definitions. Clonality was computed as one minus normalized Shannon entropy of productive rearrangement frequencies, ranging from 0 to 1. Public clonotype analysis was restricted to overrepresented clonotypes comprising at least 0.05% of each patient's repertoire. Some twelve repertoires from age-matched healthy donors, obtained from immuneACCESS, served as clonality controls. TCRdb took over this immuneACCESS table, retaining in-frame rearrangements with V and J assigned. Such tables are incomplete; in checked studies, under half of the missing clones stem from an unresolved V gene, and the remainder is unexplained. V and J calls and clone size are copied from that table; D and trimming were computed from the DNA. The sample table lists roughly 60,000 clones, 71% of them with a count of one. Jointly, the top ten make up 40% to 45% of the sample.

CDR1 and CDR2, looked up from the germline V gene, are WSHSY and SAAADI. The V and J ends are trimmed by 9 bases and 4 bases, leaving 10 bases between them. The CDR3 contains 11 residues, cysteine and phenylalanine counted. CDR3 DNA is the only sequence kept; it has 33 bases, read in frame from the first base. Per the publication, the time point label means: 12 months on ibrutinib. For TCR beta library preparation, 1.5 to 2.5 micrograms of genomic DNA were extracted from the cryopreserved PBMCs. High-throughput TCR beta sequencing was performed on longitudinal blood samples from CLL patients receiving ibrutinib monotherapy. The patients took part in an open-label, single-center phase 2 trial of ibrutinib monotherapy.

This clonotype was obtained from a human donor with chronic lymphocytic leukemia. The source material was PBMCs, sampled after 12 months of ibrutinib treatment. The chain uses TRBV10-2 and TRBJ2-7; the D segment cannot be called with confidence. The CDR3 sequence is CASGNGYEQYF. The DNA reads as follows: TGCGCCAGTGGGAACGGTTACGAGCAGTACTTC.